This T cell receptor (beta chain) was profiled in a study of Ad26.COV2.S vaccination and SARS-CoV-2 variants. Study context: The vaccine Ad26.COV2.S was put into the muscle once, or twice with 56 days between.

Points from the study as a whole: Those who received vaccine or placebo ended up with similar non-spike TCR breadth. Those who received the vaccine showed greater spike-specific TCR breadth than those given placebo. Responses of T cells in total may have been underestimated by the TCR breadth and depth analyses.

Documented treatment: 19 received Ad26.COV2.S at low or high dose, single or two shots; 5 received placebo; per-sample allocation not given. Sample collection was performed on day 63 after the first vaccine or placebo injection. Turning to this clone: Its antigen is still unknown.

Produced via immunoSEQ multiplex PCR; TCRdb's table is partial and in-frame only. The table lists around 450,000 clones, over 75% of them singletons. V lost 0 bases and J 5 bases, leaving 10 bases between the germline ends. CDR1 and CDR2 (germline): LGHDT, YNNKEL (reference sequence). The CDR3 spans 14 residues. This receptor was taken from a person aged 18-60 years who received the Ad26.COV2.S COVID-19 vaccine or a placebo. The sample was peripheral blood, taken in a trial of Ad26.COV2.S vaccine versus placebo. The genes are TRBV3-1 (or the pseudogene TRBV3-2) and TRBJ2-5; D might be TRBD1 or TRBD2, each matching 6 bases. DNA for the CDR3: TGTGCCAGCAGCCAAGAGGGGGGCCTCGAGACCCAGTACTTC. This codes for CASSQEGGLETQYF.